The rows below give T cell receptor beta chains drawn from one sample of a study of cytotoxic CD8 clonotypes in ibrutinib-treated CLL. Assay: immunoSEQ multiplex PCR; the TCRdb copy retains only in-frame clones and omits some. The sample has hundreds of thousands of clones, under 75% seen once; the top ten hold 15%. The specimen comprised PBMCs, sampled after 24 months of ibrutinib treatment. The receptors here all came from a human donor with chronic lymphocytic leukemia. Both conserved end residues are part of each CDR3. Fields, in order: V gene, J gene, clone size, D gene, CDR3 DNA, CDR3 protein. D genes are given only for firm matches. Clone size is shown for a subset of rows, as once, few, many or a class of expanded clone.

TRBV9	TRBJ2-7	once	TRBD1	TGTGCCAGCAGCGTTACAGGGGGCAGTTCCTACGAGCAGTACTTC	CASSVTGGSSYEQYF
TRBV29-1	TRBJ2-7	.	.	TGCAGCGTTGTCTCCGGGGGAACCTACGAGCAGTACTTC	CSVVSGGTYEQYF
TRBV30	TRBJ2-5	.	.	TGTGCCTGGAGTGTGACCGGCCAAGAGACCCAGTACTTC	CAWSVTGQETQYF
TRBV5-1	TRBJ1-1	.	.	TGCGCCAGCAGTAACTTCGAGGGCTTGGGCACTGAAGCTTTCTTT	CASSNFEGLGTEAFF
TRBV28	TRBJ2-1	few	.	TGTGCCAGCAGTTTCCAGGGTTATCTTCTAAATGAGCAGTTCTTC	CASSFQGYLLNEQFF
TRBV29-1	TRBJ1-1	.	.	TGCAGCGTGAGCGAGCAGGCAGGAGTCACTGAAGCTTTCTTT	CSVSEQAGVTEAFF
TRBV7-7	TRBJ2-7	.	.	TGTGCTAGCAGCTTAGCCCCAGAATCCTACGAGCAGTACTTC	CASSLAPESYEQYF
TRBV4-2	TRBJ2-6	.	.	TGTGCCAGCAGCCAAGAGTGGGGGTCTGGGGCCAACGTCCTGACTTTC	CASSQEWGSGANVLTF
TRBV29-1	TRBJ2-7	.	.	TGCAGCGTGGGTTGGGGGGATGGGTACGAGCAGTACTTC	CSVGWGDGYEQYF
TRBV5-8	TRBJ2-2	many	TRBD2	TGTGCCAGCAGCTTCGGAGCGGGGAGCAGCAGGGAGCTGTTTTTT	CASSFGAGSSRELFF
TRBV28	TRBJ2-3	few	.	TGTGCCAGCAGTTTGGTGCAGACAGATACGCAGTATTTT	CASSLVQTDTQYF
TRBV7-7	TRBJ1-5	.	.	TGTGCTAGCAGCCAAACGACCAATCAGCCCCAGCATTTT	CASSQTTNQPQHF
TRBV4-3	TRBJ2-1	.	TRBD2	TGCGCCAGCAGCCAAGAACACCGGGCTAGCGGGCGAAATGAGCAGTTCTTC	CASSQEHRASGRNEQFF
TRBV7-2	TRBJ2-2	.	.	TGTGCCAGCAGCCGACAGGAGGGTAATACCGGGGAGCTGTTTTTT	CASSRQEGNTGELFF
TRBV28	TRBJ2-1	.	.	TGTGCCAGCAGTTACAGGACAGGGGCGGGTAGCGGGAGGCCGGGGGAGCAGTTCTTC	CASSYRTGAGSGRPGEQFF
TRBV6-1	TRBJ2-5	.	TRBD2	TGTGCCGGGACACGGACTAGCAACAAAGAGACCCAGTACTTC	CAGTRTSNKETQYF
TRBV19	TRBJ1-2	few	TRBD1	TGTGCCAGTTCCGGGGGGACAGGGGGCCCGTATGGCTACACCTTC	CASSGGTGGPYGYTF
TRBV19	TRBJ1-5	.	.	TGTGCCACTAGCTGGACTGATCAGCCCCAGCATTTT	CATSWTDQPQHF
TRBV4-2	TRBJ1-4	few	.	TGTGCCAGCAGCCAAGATTACGGCCAGGGTTGGGAAAAACTGTTTTTT	CASSQDYGQGWEKLFF
TRBV9	TRBJ2-7	.	.	TGTGCCAGCAGCCCACCACGCGGCGCCCGCTACGAGCAGTACTTC	CASSPPRGARYEQYF
TRBV28	TRBJ2-7	.	.	TGTGCCAGCAGTTTATATGGGGATTACGAGCAGTACTTC	CASSLYGDYEQYF